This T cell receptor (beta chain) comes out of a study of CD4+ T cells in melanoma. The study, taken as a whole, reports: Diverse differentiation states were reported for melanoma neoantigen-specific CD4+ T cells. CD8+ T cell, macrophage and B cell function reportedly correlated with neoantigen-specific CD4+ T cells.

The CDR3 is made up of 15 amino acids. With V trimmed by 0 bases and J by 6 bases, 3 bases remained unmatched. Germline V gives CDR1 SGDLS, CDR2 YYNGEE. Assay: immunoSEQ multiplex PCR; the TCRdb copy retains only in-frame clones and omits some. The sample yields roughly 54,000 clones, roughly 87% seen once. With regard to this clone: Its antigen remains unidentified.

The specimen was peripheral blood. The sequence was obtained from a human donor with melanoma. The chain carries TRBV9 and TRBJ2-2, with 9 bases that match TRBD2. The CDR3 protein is CASSVAGGGAGELFF. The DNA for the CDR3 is TGTGCCAGCAGCGTAGCCGGCGGGGGGGCCGGGGAGCTGTTTTTT.